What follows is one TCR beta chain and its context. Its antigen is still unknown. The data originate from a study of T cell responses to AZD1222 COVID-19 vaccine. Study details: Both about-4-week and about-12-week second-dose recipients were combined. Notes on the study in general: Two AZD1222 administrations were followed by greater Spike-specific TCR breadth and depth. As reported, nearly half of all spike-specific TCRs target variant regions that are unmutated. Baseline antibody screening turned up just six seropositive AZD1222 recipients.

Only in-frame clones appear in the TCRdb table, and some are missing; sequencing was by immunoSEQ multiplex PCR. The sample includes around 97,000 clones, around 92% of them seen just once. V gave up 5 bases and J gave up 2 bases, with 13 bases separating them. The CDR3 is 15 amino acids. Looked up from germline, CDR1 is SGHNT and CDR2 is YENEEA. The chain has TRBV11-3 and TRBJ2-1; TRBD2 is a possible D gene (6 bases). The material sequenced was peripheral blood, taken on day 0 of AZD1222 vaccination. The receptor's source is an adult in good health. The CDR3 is CASSDTGETYNEQFF. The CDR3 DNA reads TGTGCCAGCAGCGATACGGGAGAGACCTACAATGAGCAGTTCTTC.